This T cell receptor beta chain appears in the sequencing data of a study of control samples from healthy donors and cancer patients. Here immunoSEQ multiplex PCR was the method, and the copy in TCRdb shows in-frame clones only, minus some. This table holds 85,000 to 95,000 clones, roughly 90% found once. The CDR3 totals 15 residues. In germline, CDR1 is SGHAT, CDR2 FQNNGV. Trimming cost V 2 bases and J 9 bases, with 14 bases left between them. This clone was recorded only once. This chain joins TRBV11-2 and TRBJ1-6, with a tentative D call TRBD1 (6 bases). The sequence was collected from a woman between 65 and 79 years old in good health. Specimen: blood. The CDR3 loop reads CASSLKGGGGSPLHF. The DNA of the CDR3 is TGTGCCAGCAGCTTAAAAGGGGGGGGAGGTTCACCCCTCCACTTT.